These 6 T cell receptor beta chains share one sample of origin, sequenced in a study of T cell responses to AZD1222 COVID-19 vaccine. The protocol was immunoSEQ multiplex PCR, while the TCRdb copy is restricted to in-frame clones and leaves out a portion. The sample comprises about 270,000 clones, 90% to 95% of which are singletons, and roughly 0.51% rests with the top ten. The sequencing used peripheral blood, collected 28 days after the second AZD1222 dose. All receptors come from an adult who received the AZD1222 COVID-19 vaccine.

This chain uses TRBV7-9 with TRBJ2-5, with D perhaps assigned TRBD1 or TRBD2 (5 bases each). There are 15 residues in the CDR3. Per germline, CDR1 SEHNR and CDR2 FQNEAQ (reference sequence). Trimming removed 5 bases at V and 2 bases at J, with 15 bases between. CDR3 nucleotides: TGTGCCAGCAGCGCCGGGACGCCGGGGCAAGAGACCCAGTACTTC. Residues: CASSAGTPGQETQYF.

The chain combines TRBV27 with TRBJ2-7; TRBD2 is a possible D gene (5 bases). CDR3 length: 13 amino acids. V gave up 5 bases and J gave up 6 bases, with 14 bases separating them. In germline, CDR1 is MNHEY, CDR2 SMNVEV (reference sequence). The CDR3 sequence: CASSPAGVGEQYF. DNA for the CDR3: TGTGCCAGCAGTCCCGCCGGGGTCGGCGAGCAGTACTTC.

The chain has TRBV6-5 and TRBJ2-2; D unresolved. Trimming removed 9 bases from V and 2 bases from J, with 13 bases in between. Germline assignment: CDR1 MNHEY and CDR2 SVGAGI. The CDR3 loop spans 14 amino acids. The CDR3 DNA reads TGTGCCAGTGACATGTCGGTTAACACCGGGGAGCTGTTTTTT. Translated: CASDMSVNTGELFF.

The genes are TRBV21-1 and TRBJ2-1; TRBD2, as called in the table, went unchecked against the DNA. TRBV21-1 has pseudogene status. The CDR3 sequence is 16 residues long. CDR3 nucleotide sequence: TGTGCCAGCAGCAACAAGGGAAAGGGAGGCTACAATGAGCAGTTCTTC. Amino acids: CASSNKGKGGYNEQFF.

With regard to this clone: This CDR3 is also generated by other DNA sequences in the sample. The rearrangement uses TRBV19 and TRBJ1-1; no clear D gene. This CDR3 region has 11 residues. The germline V gene encodes CDR1 LNHDA and CDR2 SQIVND (reference sequence). The V and J ends lost 9 bases and 2 bases respectively, with 7 bases between them. Here the CDR3 reads CASEGNTEAFF. The CDR3 DNA is TGTGCCAGCGAAGGAAACACTGAAGCTTTCTTT. Full variable domain (remainder filled in from reference TRBV19 and TRBJ1-1): DGGITQSPKYLFRKEGQNVTLSCEQNLNHDAMYWYRQDPGQGLRLIYYSQIVNDFQKGDIAEGYSVSREKKESFPLTVTSAQKNPTAFYLCASEGNTEAFFGQGTRLTVV.

The rearrangement uses TRBV9 and TRBJ2-5, with 14 bases fitting TRBD2. CDR1 and CDR2 from the germline V gene are SGDLS and YYNGEE. The CDR3 sequence is 18 residues long. The junction had 9 bases not matched to a gene; V was cut back by 0 bases and J by 5 bases. The DNA of the CDR3 is TGTGCCAGCAGCGTAGGACTAGCGGGGGGGCTTAGCAGTGAGACCCAGTACTTC. Translation: CASSVGLAGGLSSETQYF.